The 30 T cell receptor beta chains below come from one sample, sequenced in a study of T cells after yellow fever vaccination. TCRdb used MiXCR to reprocess the 5' RACE reads, holding one entry per CDR3 protein. The sample lists 300,000 to 400,000 distinct CDR3 sequences, 8% to 10% occurring once. Sequencing was performed on PBMCs, taken on the day of the first yellow fever vaccination. The receptors stem from a man younger than 35 who received the YFV17D yellow fever vaccine.

This clonotype was counted at least ten times. The chain couples TRBV7-2 to TRBJ2-1; D remains unclear. V dropped 4 bases and J dropped 7 bases, with 14 bases sitting between them. Germline V gene data show CDR1 as SGHTA and CDR2 as FQGNSA. The CDR3 sequence is 14 residues long. The CDR3 DNA follows: TGTGCCAGCAGCTCCAATCGCGGTGAAAATGAGCAGTTCTTC. It specifies CASSSNRGENEQFF.

This clonotype has at least ten counts. V and J are TRBV12-3 or TRBV12-4 and TRBJ1-6; TRBD1 matches at 9 bases. V was clipped by 5 bases and J by 7 bases; unmatched bases: 6. CDR3 length: 15 residues. The CDR3 DNA follows: TGTGCCAGCAGTCCCGGGACAGGGCAAAATTCACCCCTCCACTTT. Translation gives CASSPGTGQNSPLHF.

The table lists this clonotype with a count of one. V is TRBV9 and J is TRBJ2-5; TRBD2 matches at 8 bases. The CDR3 runs 15 residues. In germline, CDR1 is SGDLS, CDR2 YYNGEE. J lost 3 bases, V lost 4 bases, and 8 bases had no gene match. This CDR3 reads CASSRYPAGEETQYF. In DNA, the CDR3 is TGTGCCAGCAGCCGTTATCCAGCGGGGGAAGAGACCCAGTACTTC. Variable domain in full (rest from reference TRBV9 and TRBJ2-5): DSGVTQTPKHLITATGQRVTLRCSPRSGDLSVYWYQQSLDQGLQFLIQYYNGEERAKGNILERFSAQQFPDLHSELNLSSLELGDSALYFCASSRYPAGEETQYFGPGTRLLVL.

At least ten counts were recorded for this clonotype. The V gene is TRBV27, the J gene TRBJ1-5; weak D call: TRBD1 (6 bases). The CDR3 spans 14 residues. Germline CDR1 and CDR2: MNHEY and SMNVEV (reference sequence). Between the trimmed V and J ends, which lost 5 bases and 7 bases, there was a span of 15 bases. This CDR3 is CASSNRWGQQPQHF. DNA of the CDR3: TGTGCCAGCAGTAATCGTTGGGGGCAACAGCCCCAGCATTTT.

V and J are TRBV10-2 and TRBJ2-3; 9 positions agree with TRBD1. CDR3 length: 16 residues. V lost 6 bases, J lost 1 base, and 8 bases stayed unmatched. CDR1 WSHSY and CDR2 SAAADI come from the germline V gene. CDR3 DNA sequence: TGCGCCAGCAGAAAAAACAGGGGGCAAGGCACAGATACGCAGTATTTT. Residues: CASRKNRGQGTDTQYF.

This rearrangement joins TRBV5-6 to TRBJ1-1; no definite D call. The V and J ends lost 4 bases and 6 bases respectively, with 16 bases between them. The CDR3 has 14 amino acids. Germline CDR1 is SGHDT and CDR2 is YYEEEE. This chain's CDR3 is CASSTREVAAEAFF. The CDR3 DNA follows: TGTGCCAGCAGCACAAGGGAGGTTGCAGCTGAAGCTTTCTTT.

The V and J genes are TRBV3-1 and TRBJ2-5; D might be TRBD2 (6 bases). V lost 5 bases to trimming and J lost 3 bases, with 16 bases between them. Germline V CDR1 and CDR2: LGHDT, YNNKEL (reference sequence). The CDR3 runs to 15 residues. The chain's CDR3 is CASSYDWDLKETQYF. DNA of the CDR3: TGTGCCAGCAGCTACGACTGGGACTTAAAAGAGACCCAGTACTTC.

This clonotype was counted a few times. V usage is TRBV10-3 and J usage is TRBJ2-1, with D perhaps TRBD2 (6 bases). Deletions cut 7 bases from V and 10 bases from J, with 23 bases between. The germline CDR1 and CDR2 sequences are ENHRY and SYGVKD. The CDR3 has 15 amino acids. CDR3 DNA sequence: TGTGCCATCACTACGGAGGGATTCGGGATAAAAGAGCAGTTCTTC. Its protein product is CAITTEGFGIKEQFF.

The V gene is TRBV6-1, the J gene TRBJ2-7; D may be TRBD1 (5 bases). V shed 9 bases and J shed 6 bases, with 21 bases lying between them. The V gene's germline CDR1 is MNHNS and CDR2 SASEGT. CDR3 length equals 14 residues. The CDR3: CASSRAGWDGEQYV. For the CDR3, the DNA is TGTGCCAGTTCACGGGCAGGGTGGGATGGCGAGCAGTACGTC.

This clonotype occurred a few times. The chain couples TRBV11-1 to TRBJ2-1, with D unclear. The length of the CDR3 is 18 residues. Between the trimmed V and J ends, which lost 5 bases and 5 bases, there was a span of 25 bases. Per germline, CDR1 SGHAT and CDR2 FQDESV (reference sequence). This chain's CDR3 is CASSPRPIYGRSDNEQFF. The CDR3 DNA follows: TGTGCCAGCAGCCCCCGCCCCATTTATGGACGATCGGACAATGAGCAGTTCTTC.

This clonotype occurred a few times. The chain links TRBV20-1 to TRBJ2-5; the D gene is possibly TRBD2 (5 bases). This CDR3 contains 14 residues. The germline CDR1 and CDR2 sequences are DFQATT and SNEGSKA (reference sequence). V was cut by 0 bases and J by 4 bases, with 12 bases left in between. The CDR3 DNA reads TGCAGTGCTAGAGATCAAGGAGGTGGAGAGACCCAGTACTTC. It codes for CSARDQGGGETQYF.

There are many counts of this clonotype. The chain couples TRBV4-1 to TRBJ2-1, with D unclear. The V gene lost 0 bases and the J gene lost 15 bases, with 15 bases spanning the gap. CDR1 MGHRA and CDR2 YSYEKL come from the germline V gene. The CDR3 contains 13 residues. The CDR3: CASSQDWYSPRFF. CDR3 sequence (DNA): TGCGCCAGCAGCCAAGATTGGTACAGCCCCCGGTTCTTC.

A few counts support this clonotype. The V and J genes are TRBV4-1 and TRBJ2-1, with 12 bases identical to TRBD1. V lost 4 bases to trimming and J lost 8 bases; unmatched junction nucleotides: 6. The CDR3 runs to 15 residues. CDR1 is MGHRA and CDR2 is YSYEKL in the germline V gene. The CDR3 DNA reads TGCGCCAGCAGCCGCGGGGACAGGGGGCGGGATGAGCAGTTCTTC. It translates to CASSRGDRGRDEQFF.

The sample holds a few counts of this clonotype. The chain links TRBV15 to TRBJ2-7, with D uncertain. Germline CDR1 reads LNHNV; CDR2 reads YYDKDF (reference sequence). V lost 0 bases and J lost 2, with 8 bases in between. This CDR3 is built from 14 residues. The CDR3 sequence is CATSREYDTYEQYF. CDR3 DNA sequence: TGTGCCACCAGCAGAGAATACGATACCTACGAGCAGTACTTC.

The chain carries TRBV5-5 and TRBJ1-6; D perhaps matches TRBD1 (6 bases). Germline CDR1 is SGHKS and CDR2 is YYEKEE (reference sequence). Trimming pared 6 bases from V and 8 bases from J, leaving 9 bases between. The CDR3 has 12 amino acids. CDR3 nucleotide sequence: TGTGCCAGCACGCAGGGGTATTCACCCCTCCACTTT. It codes for CASTQGYSPLHF. The full variable domain, its missing parts supplied by reference TRBV5-5 and TRBJ1-6, is DAGVTQSPTHLIKTRGQQVTLRCSPISGHKSVSWYQQVLGQGPQFIFQYYEKEERGRGNFPDRFSARQFPNYSSELNVNALLLGDSALYLCASTQGYSPLHFGNGTRLTVT.

This clonotype has just a few counts. J is TRBJ2-2 and V is TRBV7-2; D call uncertain. The CDR3 length is 13 residues. Germline V lookup: CDR1 SGHTA, CDR2 FQGNSA. V lost 1 base and J lost 10, with 10 bases in between. The CDR3 sequence: CASSLVGLVELFF. DNA of the CDR3: TGTGCCAGCAGCTTAGTGGGCCTTGTGGAGCTGTTTTTT.

This clonotype was recorded at least ten times. This rearrangement joins TRBV24-1 to TRBJ2-3; D unresolved. The V and J ends lost 9 bases and 4 bases respectively, with 10 bases between them. Germline lookup yields CDR1 KGHDR and CDR2 SFDVKD. This CDR3 region has 12 residues. For the CDR3, the DNA is TGTGCCACCGCCATCTTTCCAGATACGCAGTATTTT. Translating gives CATAIFPDTQYF.

This clonotype has a handful of counts. This chain joins TRBV7-2 and TRBJ2-6; D may be TRBD2 (5 bases). This CDR3 comprises 15 residues. Germline values: CDR1 SGHTA, CDR2 FQGNSA. Trimming cost V 6 bases and J 0 bases, with 9 bases left between them. As DNA, the CDR3 is TGTGCCAGCAGATCACTAGGCTCTGGGGCCAACGTCCTGACTTTC. Translating gives CASRSLGSGANVLTF.

This clonotype was observed many times. This chain links TRBV7-9 with TRBJ2-3; D ambiguous. Per the germline V gene, CDR1 is SEHNR and CDR2 is FQNEAQ (reference sequence). Trimming left V 3 bases short and J 6 bases short, with 7 bases between. CDR3 size: 12 residues. The chain's CDR3 is CASSLQGDTQYF. The CDR3 DNA reads as TGTGCCAGCAGCTTGCAAGGGGATACGCAGTATTTT.

This clonotype was seen only a few times. The chain uses TRBV7-6 and TRBJ2-5; 7 nucleotides agree with TRBD2. Trimming removed 7 bases from V and 5 bases from J; junction bases left unmatched: 4. This CDR3 region has 12 residues. Germline V gene data show CDR1 as SGHVS and CDR2 as FNYEAQ. The CDR3 here is CASTRLAETQYF. The CDR3, as DNA: TGTGCCAGCACCCGACTAGCCGAGACCCAGTACTTC.

The table lists this clonotype with a few counts. This chain uses TRBV7-2 with TRBJ2-3, with 10 bases lining up with TRBD2. The CDR3 loop spans 16 amino acids. V lost 5 bases and J lost 6; bases outside the gene matches: 11. Germline CDR1 and CDR2: SGHTA and FQGNSA. Here the CDR3 reads CASSRSLAGDVDTQYF. CDR3 coding DNA: TGTGCCAGCAGCAGGAGCCTAGCGGGGGATGTGGATACGCAGTATTTT.

This clonotype was recorded at least ten times. The V and J genes are TRBV5-1 and TRBJ2-6; TRBD1 might be the D (6 bases). This CDR3 has 20 residues. Germline V gene data show CDR1 as SGHRS and CDR2 as YFSETQ. Trimming removed 3 bases at V and 1 base at J, with 23 bases between. The CDR3 loop is CASSSSLIGSGESGANVLTF. The CDR3 DNA reads as TGCGCCAGCAGCTCCTCTCTGATTGGGTCAGGGGAATCTGGGGCCAACGTCCTGACTTTC.

This rearrangement joins TRBV7-2 to TRBJ2-3, with TRBD2 matching over 7 bases. In germline, CDR1 is SGHTA, CDR2 FQGNSA. This CDR3 has 15 residues. The trim removed 5 bases at V and 2 bases at J, leaving 7 bases unmatched. In DNA, the CDR3 is TGTGCCAGCAGCCCAATTGGGGGGGACACAGATACGCAGTATTTT. Its protein product is CASSPIGGDTDTQYF.

This clonotype was detected only once. The chain couples TRBV2 to TRBJ2-7; perhaps D is TRBD1 or TRBD2 (5 bases each). Germline V gene sequence: CDR1 SNHLY, CDR2 FYNNEI. The CDR3 length is 13 residues. CDR3 sequence reads: CAISEEGIYEQYV. Here the CDR3 DNA reads TGTGCCATCAGTGAAGAGGGGATCTACGAGCAGTACGTC.

The rearrangement joins TRBV7-2 to TRBJ2-2, with D hard to call. The V gene's germline CDR1 is SGHTA and CDR2 FQGNSA. The CDR3 runs 15 residues. With 2 bases removed from V and 1 base from J, the gap between germline ends came to 8 bases. DNA of the CDR3: TGTGCCAGCAGCTTACGGAGAGTGAACACCGGGGAGCTGTTTTTT. This translates into CASSLRRVNTGELFF.

This clonotype was found many times. The CDR3 coding sequence is TGTGCCAGTAGTCAAGGTCTACGGGAGACCCAGTACTTC. The encoded protein is CASSQGLRETQYF. The chain joins TRBV19 to TRBJ2-5; D uncertain. Germline CDR1 and CDR2: LNHDA and SQIVND (reference sequence). V lost 5 bases, J lost 5 bases, and 12 bases lay in between. The CDR3 is made up of 13 amino acids.

This clonotype occurred a few times. The CDR3 coding sequence is TGTGCCAGCACCGACCGATACAGGCCCTATGGCTACACCTTC. It specifies CASTDRYRPYGYTF. The chain combines TRBV6-1 with TRBJ1-2; the D gene is possibly TRBD1 (5 bases). The V end was cut by 7 bases, the J end by 4 bases, with 16 bases between. The CDR3 is 14 residues long. Germline V gives CDR1 MNHNS, CDR2 SASEGT.

In this sample, this clonotype turned up a few times. This chain uses TRBV5-1 with TRBJ2-7; D ambiguous. Germline values: CDR1 SGHRS, CDR2 YFSETQ. V lost 0 bases to trimming and J lost 6 bases, with 13 bases between them. This CDR3 contains 14 residues. In nucleotides, the CDR3 is TGCGCCAGCAGCTTGGAAGGACCGACCGGCGAGCAGTACTTC. Its protein is CASSLEGPTGEQYF. The full variable domain, completed using reference TRBV5-1 and TRBJ2-7, is KAGVTQTPRYLIKTRGQQVTLSCSPISGHRSVSWYQQTPGQGLQFLFEYFSETQRNKGNFPGRFSGRQFSNSRSEMNVSTLELGDSALYLCASSLEGPTGEQYFGPGTRLTVT.

The chain uses TRBV7-2 and TRBJ1-4; D call uncertain. CDR1 is SGHTA, CDR2 FQGNSA, per germline. There are 13 residues in the CDR3. V lost 5 bases and J lost 5, with 9 bases in between. The DNA of the CDR3 is TGTGCCAGCAGCACCGCGGGGAATGAAAAACTGTTTTTT. It translates to CASSTAGNEKLFF.

This clonotype has only a few counts. The rearrangement joins TRBV4-1 to TRBJ2-7; 10 bases agree with TRBD1. The germline CDR1 and CDR2 sequences are MGHRA and YSYEKL. The CDR3 runs 15 residues. Unmatched junction bases numbered 7, after V lost 1 base and J lost 7 bases. DNA of the CDR3: TGCGCCAGCAGCCAAGTGAGGGACAGGGGTTTGGAGCAGTACTTC. Translated: CASSQVRDRGLEQYF.